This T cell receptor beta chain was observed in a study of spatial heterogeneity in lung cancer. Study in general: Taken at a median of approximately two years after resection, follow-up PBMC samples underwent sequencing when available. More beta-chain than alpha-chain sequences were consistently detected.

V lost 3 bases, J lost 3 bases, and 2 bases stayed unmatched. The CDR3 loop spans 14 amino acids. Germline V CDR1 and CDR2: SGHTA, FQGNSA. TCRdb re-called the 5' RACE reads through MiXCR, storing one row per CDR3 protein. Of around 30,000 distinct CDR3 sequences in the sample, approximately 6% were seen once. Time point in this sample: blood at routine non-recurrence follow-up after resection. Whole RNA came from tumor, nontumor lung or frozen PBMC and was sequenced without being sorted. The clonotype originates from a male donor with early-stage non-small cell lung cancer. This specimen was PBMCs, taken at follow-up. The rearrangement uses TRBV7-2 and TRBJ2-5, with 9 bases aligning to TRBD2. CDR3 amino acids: CASSFPSGKETQYF. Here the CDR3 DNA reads TGTGCCAGCAGCTTCCCTAGCGGGAAAGAGACCCAGTACTTC.